A single sample gave rise to the 23 T cell receptor beta chains below, sequenced in a study of T-cell memory formation after mild COVID-19. MiXCR, run by TCRdb on the 5' RACE reads, gives a single entry per CDR3 protein. The repertoire holds about 540,000 distinct CDR3 sequences, with roughly 22% as singletons. Sequenced sample: PBMCs or a T cell subset sorted from them (not recorded which). These receptors came from an adult woman who had mild COVID-19 (a few samples of this study predate the infection). Cell type and time point are not known.

This clonotype came up many times. The V and J genes are TRBV10-3 and TRBJ2-1; 10 bases align to TRBD2. Germline V gene data show CDR1 as ENHRY and CDR2 as SYGVKD. The CDR3 has 15 amino acids. Unmatched junction bases numbered 11, after V lost 11 bases and J lost 4 bases. The chain's CDR3 is CASSRTSGHYNEQFF. CDR3 nucleotides: TGTGCCTCCTCTCGGACTAGCGGACATTACAATGAGCAGTTCTTC.

This clonotype has only a few counts. The chain has TRBV29-1 and TRBJ1-3; no reliable D call. The CDR3 consists of 12 residues. Germline CDR1 reads SQVTM; CDR2 reads ANQGSEA. V was clipped by 4 bases and J by 0 bases, with 4 bases between them. The CDR3 nucleotides are TGCAGCGTTGCCAGCTCTGGAAACACCATATATTTT. Translating gives CSVASSGNTIYF.

Only a few counts were recorded for this clonotype. CDR3 protein: CASSLAPGRGHNEQFF. The CDR3 DNA follows: TGTGCCAGCAGCTTGGCCCCCGGGCGGGGTCACAATGAGCAGTTCTTC. The V call is TRBV5-4, the J call TRBJ2-1; TRBD2 is a possible D gene (6 bases). Germline assignment: CDR1 SGHNT and CDR2 YYREEE (reference sequence). V lost 0 bases to trimming and J lost 5 bases, with 15 bases between them. The CDR3 is made up of 16 amino acids.

The chain employs TRBV20-1 and TRBJ2-3; 14 bases match TRBD2. V lost 6 bases, J lost 0 bases, and 11 bases stayed unmatched. The CDR3 sequence is 18 residues long. In germline, CDR1 is DFQATT, CDR2 SNEGSKA (reference sequence). CDR3 sequence: CSAFRPGLAGASTDTQYF. The CDR3 DNA sequence: TGCAGTGCATTCCGTCCGGGACTAGCGGGAGCTAGCACAGATACGCAGTATTTT.

The chain uses TRBV20-1 and TRBJ2-1; D unresolved. This CDR3 spans 13 amino acids. From germline, CDR1 is DFQATT and CDR2 SNEGSKA (reference sequence). V dropped 4 bases and J dropped 3 bases, with 10 bases sitting between them. CDR3 in amino acids: CSAMGSNYNEQFF. The CDR3 bases are TGCAGTGCTATGGGGTCGAACTACAATGAGCAGTTCTTC.

The rearrangement joins TRBV5-1 to TRBJ1-1; 9 bases are a match to TRBD1. This CDR3 region has 15 residues. V dropped 4 bases and J dropped 4; count of bases not matched to a gene: 8. In germline, CDR1 is SGHRS, CDR2 YFSETQ. The CDR3 loop reads CASSRTGGSGTEAFF. The CDR3 DNA reads TGCGCCAGCAGCAGAACAGGGGGCTCGGGCACTGAAGCTTTCTTT.

Only a few counts were recorded for this clonotype. The gene calls are TRBV25-1 and TRBJ2-7; D is uncertain. The CDR3 covers 13 residues. The germline V gene has CDR1 MGHDK and CDR2 SYGVNS. With 6 bases removed from V and 2 bases from J, the gap between germline ends came to 11 bases. CDR3: CASSPSTPYEQYF. CDR3 nucleotide sequence: TGTGCCAGCAGCCCTAGTACCCCCTACGAGCAGTACTTC.

This clonotype was seen a handful of times. The chain links TRBV7-3 to TRBJ1-1, with 9 bases matching TRBD1. With 2 bases clipped from V and 4 bases from J, the junction kept 11 bases outside the gene matches. The CDR3 is 17 residues long. Germline values: CDR1 SGHTA, CDR2 FQGTGA. DNA for the CDR3: TGTGCCAGCAGCTTACGCCCAAGACAGGGGGAGGTCACTGAAGCTTTCTTT. Translation gives CASSLRPRQGEVTEAFF.

This clonotype was seen more than once but under ten times. This chain joins TRBV6-5 and TRBJ2-2; 8 bases match TRBD2. Germline CDR1 MNHEY, CDR2 SVGAGI. J was trimmed by 4 bases and V by 0 bases; bases with no gene match: 7. This CDR3 has 17 amino acids. DNA for the CDR3: TGTGCCAGCAGTTACTCGTTTCCGGGAGGGGGCACCGGGGAGCTGTTTTTT. Protein product: CASSYSFPGGGTGELFF.

This clonotype was seen more than once but under ten times. V usage is TRBV7-2 and J usage is TRBJ2-5; 10 nucleotides line up with TRBD2. The trim removed 4 bases at V and 4 bases at J, leaving 12 bases unmatched. This CDR3 has 17 amino acids. Per the germline V gene, CDR1 is SGHTA and CDR2 is FQGNSA. The CDR3 sequence is CASSSPAASGSGETQYF. The DNA of the CDR3 is TGTGCCAGCAGCTCCCCTGCGGCTAGCGGGAGCGGAGAGACCCAGTACTTC. Full variable domain (remainder filled in from reference TRBV7-2 and TRBJ2-5): GAGVSQSPSNKVTEKGKDVELRCDPISGHTALYWYRQSLGQGLEFLIYFQGNSAPDKSGLPSDRFSAERTGGSVSTLTIQRTQQEDSAVYLCASSSPAASGSGETQYFGPGTRLLVL.

This clonotype was seen a few times. This chain uses TRBV6-6 with TRBJ2-7, with a weak D call TRBD1 (6 bases). The CDR3 spans 15 residues. Trimming stripped 6 bases from V and 3 bases from J, with 18 bases between. Germline V gene sequence: CDR1 MNHNY, CDR2 SVGAGI (reference sequence). DNA for the CDR3: TGTGCCAGCAGCCAAACCCGGGACACCCACTACGAGCAGTACTTC. Its protein product is CASSQTRDTHYEQYF.

This clonotype has a handful of counts. The V gene is TRBV9, the J gene TRBJ1-1, with 7 bases aligning to TRBD1. Germline lookup yields CDR1 SGDLS and CDR2 YYNGEE. The V gene end was trimmed by 4 bases and the J gene end by 3 bases; junction bases not matched to a gene: 6. The CDR3 is 14 amino acids. CDR3 DNA sequence: TGTGCCAGCAGCCCCAGGGGGGCGGACACTGAAGCTTTCTTT. It yields the protein CASSPRGADTEAFF.

This clonotype has more than one count but fewer than ten. The V call is TRBV20-1, the J call TRBJ1-4; tentatively, D is TRBD1 (5 bases). V was pared by 0 bases and J by 10 bases, with 15 bases between. CDR3 length equals 14 residues. Germline-derived CDR1 and CDR2 are DFQATT and SNEGSKA (reference sequence). The CDR3, as DNA: TGCAGTGCTAGAGAAAGCAGGGCGGTCGGAAAACTGTTTTTT. Amino acids: CSARESRAVGKLFF.

The gene calls are TRBV20-1 and TRBJ2-7; 7 nucleotides agree with TRBD1. Germline-derived CDR1 and CDR2 are DFQATT and SNEGSKA (reference sequence). The CDR3 is made up of 16 amino acids. Trimming at V came to 0 bases and at J to 6 bases, leaving 14 bases not matched to a gene. CDR3 bases: TGCAGTGCTAGAGATCGTGAGGGCAGGGGGTCATCCGAGCAGTACTTC. This translates into CSARDREGRGSSEQYF.

This clonotype occurred a few times. The rearrangement links TRBV7-9 to TRBJ2-5, with 11 bases aligning to TRBD2. With 2 bases clipped from V and 3 bases from J, the junction kept 2 bases outside the gene matches. The CDR3 consists of 15 residues. CDR1 SEHNR and CDR2 FQNEAQ come from the germline V gene (reference sequence). For the CDR3, the DNA is TGTGCCAGCAGCTTAACTAGCGGGAGTGAAGAGACCCAGTACTTC. Protein: CASSLTSGSEETQYF.

This clonotype has more than one count but fewer than ten. V usage is TRBV3-1 and J usage is TRBJ2-1, with 8 bases aligning to TRBD1. Germline CDR1 is LGHDT and CDR2 is YNNKEL (reference sequence). This CDR3 comprises 15 residues. J was trimmed by 3 bases and V by 0 bases; bases with no gene match: 1. The CDR3 DNA reads as TGTGCCAGCAGCCAAGAGGGACAGGTCTACAATGAGCAGTTCTTC. This gives the protein CASSQEGQVYNEQFF.

The chain couples TRBV11-2 to TRBJ2-2; the match to TRBD1 covers 10 bases. The CDR3 is made up of 18 amino acids. Germline lookup yields CDR1 SGHAT and CDR2 FQNNGV. J lost 4 bases, V lost 5 bases, and 13 bases had no gene match. Here the CDR3 reads CASSTGDRGVWSTGELFF. CDR3 DNA sequence: TGTGCCAGCAGCACCGGGGACAGGGGAGTTTGGAGCACCGGGGAGCTGTTTTTT.

This clonotype was seen only a few times. This sequence joins TRBV19 and TRBJ1-3; possibly TRBD1 for D (6 bases). The CDR3 has 15 amino acids. CDR1 and CDR2 from the germline V gene are LNHDA and SQIVND (reference sequence). V was pared by 6 bases and J by 0 bases, with 12 bases between. The CDR3 protein is CASSTTGASGNTIYF. The CDR3 DNA sequence: TGTGCCAGTAGCACGACAGGAGCCTCTGGAAACACCATATATTTT.

In DNA form, the CDR3 reads TGTGCCAGCAGCTTGAGGGAGGGGTCGGCTAACTATGGCTACACCTTC. It is translated as CASSLREGSANYGYTF. The chain is built from TRBV5-6 and TRBJ1-2; TRBD1 might be the D (5 bases). CDR1 and CDR2 from the germline V gene are SGHDT and YYEEEE. There are 16 residues in the CDR3. V lost 1 base to trimming and J lost 0 bases, with 13 bases between them.

This clonotype was recorded a few times. The rearrangement uses TRBV6-5 and TRBJ1-1; TRBD1 matches at 10 bases. The V segment lost 6 bases and the J segment 3 bases; nucleotides outside the gene matches: 4. The germline gives CDR1 MNHEY, CDR2 SVGAGI. The CDR3 runs 14 residues. The CDR3 DNA reads as TGTGCCAGCAGAACCGGGACAGGGGACACTGAAGCTTTCTTT. Translated: CASRTGTGDTEAFF.

The chain combines TRBV29-1 with TRBJ1-2; 8 bases align to TRBD1. The CDR3 consists of 13 residues. The J segment lost 7 bases and the V segment lost 4 bases, leaving 8 bases of the junction unmatched. Germline lookup yields CDR1 SQVTM and CDR2 ANQGSEA. The CDR3 region is CSVAHRGEAGYTF. CDR3 nucleotide sequence: TGCAGCGTTGCACACAGGGGGGAGGCTGGCTACACCTTC.

The chain uses TRBV19 and TRBJ2-3, with D perhaps TRBD1 (7 bases). The CDR3 length is 16 residues. The germline V and J ends were trimmed by 3 bases and 1 base, with 14 bases remaining between them. In germline, CDR1 is LNHDA, CDR2 SQIVND (reference sequence). The CDR3 spells CASSMEGALRTDTQYF. In nucleotides, the CDR3 is TGTGCCAGTAGTATGGAGGGGGCGCTTCGCACAGATACGCAGTATTTT.

This clonotype has ten or more counts. The CDR3 DNA reads as TGCGCCAGCAGCTTGGCACTAGCGTACACCGGGGAGCTGTTTTTT. Its protein is CASSLALAYTGELFF. This rearrangement joins TRBV5-1 to TRBJ2-2; 7 positions match TRBD2. J gave up 3 bases and V 0 bases, and 2 bases lay outside the gene matches. Germline CDR1 is SGHRS and CDR2 is YFSETQ. This CDR3 comprises 15 residues. The full variable domain, in which reference TRBV5-1 and TRBJ2-2 provide the parts outside the CDR3, is KAGVTQTPRYLIKTRGQQVTLSCSPISGHRSVSWYQQTPGQGLQFLFEYFSETQRNKGNFPGRFSGRQFSNSRSEMNVSTLELGDSALYLCASSLALAYTGELFFGEGSRLTVL.